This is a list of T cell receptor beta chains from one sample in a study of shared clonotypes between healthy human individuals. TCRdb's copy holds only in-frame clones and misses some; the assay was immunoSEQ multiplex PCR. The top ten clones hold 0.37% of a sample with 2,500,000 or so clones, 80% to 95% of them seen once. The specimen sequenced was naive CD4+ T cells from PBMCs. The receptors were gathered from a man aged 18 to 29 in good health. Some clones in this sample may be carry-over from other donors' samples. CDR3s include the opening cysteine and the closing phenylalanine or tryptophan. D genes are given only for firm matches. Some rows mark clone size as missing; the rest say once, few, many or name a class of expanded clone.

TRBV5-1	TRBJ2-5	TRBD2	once	TGCGCCAGCAGCTCCTCGGGAGGCAGCGACAGATGGATCCAGTACTTC	CASSSSGGSDRWIQYF
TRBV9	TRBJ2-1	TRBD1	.	TGTGCCAGCAGCGTAGCGGGGACAGGGTATGATGAGCAGTTCTTC	CASSVAGTGYDEQFF
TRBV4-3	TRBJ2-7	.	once	TGCGCCAGCAGCCCCACCGGACAACCTAGATCGGTGGTTGACGCCCCCTACGAGCAGTACTTC	CASSPTGQPRSVVDAPYEQYF
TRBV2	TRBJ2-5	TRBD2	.	TGTGCCAGCAGTGAAGGCGGGAGAGAGACCCAGTACTTC	CASSEGGRETQYF
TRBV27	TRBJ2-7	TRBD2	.	TGTGCCAGCAGTCCGCATCCAGGACTAGCGGGAGCCGAGTACGAGCAGTACTTC	CASSPHPGLAGAEYEQYF
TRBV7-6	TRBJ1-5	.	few	TGTGCCAGCAGCTTAAGTAGGAATCAGCCCCAGCATTTT	CASSLSRNQPQHF
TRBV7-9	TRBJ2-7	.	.	TGTGCCAGCAGCTTAAGGGACTCTAGGGCGCAGTACTTC	CASSLRDSRAQYF
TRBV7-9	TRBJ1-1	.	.	TGTGCCAGCAGCTTATACACATTGAACACTGAAGCTTTCTTT	CASSLYTLNTEAFF
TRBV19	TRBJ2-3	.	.	TGTGCCAGTAGTATCCCCAGCACAGATACGCAGTATTTT	CASSIPSTDTQYF
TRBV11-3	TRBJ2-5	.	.	TGTGCCAGCAGCTACGGATCAGCGGGCGAGACCCAGTACTTC	CASSYGSAGETQYF
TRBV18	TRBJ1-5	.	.	TGTGCCAGCTCACCGGGCCAGCCTGATGGGCCCCAGCATTTT	CASSPGQPDGPQHF
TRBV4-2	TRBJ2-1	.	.	TGTGCCAGCAGCCAAGACTTTACAAACAATGAGCAGTTCTTC	CASSQDFTNNEQFF
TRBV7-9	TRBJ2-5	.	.	TGTGCCAGCAGCTTAGGGTGGGACCCAAGGGGCCGAATCCAAGAGACCCAGTACTTC	CASSLGWDPRGRIQETQYF
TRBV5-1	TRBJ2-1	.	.	TGCGCCAGCAGCTTGGCCGGAGACAGAGCCTACAATGAGCAGTTCTTC	CASSLAGDRAYNEQFF
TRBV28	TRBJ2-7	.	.	TGTGCCAGCAGTCGGGCGGCTTCCTACGAGCAGTACTTC	CASSRAASYEQYF
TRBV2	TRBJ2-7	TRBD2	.	TGTGCCAGCACGCGGGAGACCCACTACGAGCAGTACTTC	CASTRETHYEQYF
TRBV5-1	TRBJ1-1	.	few	TGCGCCAGCAGCTTGGATGGACGTAAGATGAACACTGAAGCTTTCTTT	CASSLDGRKMNTEAFF
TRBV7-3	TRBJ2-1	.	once	TGTGCCAGCAGCTTCCTGGGACACAACAATGAGCAGTTCTTC	CASSFLGHNNEQFF
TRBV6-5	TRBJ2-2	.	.	.	CAIQVSLNTGELFF
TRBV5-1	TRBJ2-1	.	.	TGCGCCAGCAGCTTGGCCTCAGGGAGCCCGTACAATGAGCAGTTCTTC	CASSLASGSPYNEQFF
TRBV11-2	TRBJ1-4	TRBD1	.	TGTGCCAGCAGCTTCCGAAGGACAGGGGGTGGTGAAAAACTGTTTTTT	CASSFRRTGGGEKLFF
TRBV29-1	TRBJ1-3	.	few	TGCAGCGTTTCCAACTCTGGAAACACCATATATTTT	CSVSNSGNTIYF
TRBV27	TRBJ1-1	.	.	TGTGCCAGCAGTTTAGGGGTAACCCGAACTGAAGCTTTCTTT	CASSLGVTRTEAFF
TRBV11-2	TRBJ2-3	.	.	TGTGCCAGCAGCCTCAGGACGTTCGGTCCAGATACGCAGTATTTT	CASSLRTFGPDTQYF
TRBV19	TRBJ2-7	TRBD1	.	TGTGCCAGTAGTGTAGGACAGGGTTGGTCCTACGAGCAGTACTTC	CASSVGQGWSYEQYF
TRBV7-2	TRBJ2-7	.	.	TGTGCCAGCAGCTTCCAGCGGAGCTCCTACGAGCAGTACTTC	CASSFQRSSYEQYF
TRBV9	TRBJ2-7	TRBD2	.	TGTGCCAGCAGCGTAGGGCCTAGCGGCTCCTACGAGCAGTACTTC	CASSVGPSGSYEQYF
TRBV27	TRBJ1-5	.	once	TGTGCCAGCAGTTCGCGAGGAGGGCATCAGCCCCAGCATTTT	CASSSRGGHQPQHF
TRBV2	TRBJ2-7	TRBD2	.	TGTGCCAGCAGCAGGACTAGGGTCTCAGAGCAGTACTTC	CASSRTRVSEQYF
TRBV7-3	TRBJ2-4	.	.	TGTGCCAGCAGCTTAAACCCCCCTATTACTGCCAAAAACATTCAGTACTTC	CASSLNPPITAKNIQYF
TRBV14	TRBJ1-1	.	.	TGTGCCAGCAGGGCGGGGCTGGGGACTGAAGCTTTCTTT	CASRAGLGTEAFF
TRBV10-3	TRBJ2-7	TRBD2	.	TGTGCCATCAGTGGAAGACTAGCGACTCCCTACGAGCAGTACTTC	CAISGRLATPYEQYF
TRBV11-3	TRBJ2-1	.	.	TGTGCCAGCAGCCCCCCAGGGCGTCCCTACAATGAGCAGTTCTTC	CASSPPGRPYNEQFF
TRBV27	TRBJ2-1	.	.	TGTGCCAGCCGACACGGGGGAGGAGGTTCTTATGAGCAGTTCTTC	CASRHGGGGSYEQFF
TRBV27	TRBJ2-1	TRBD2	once	TGTGCCAGCCGGGTGCGGGAGTCGGGACTAGCGGGAGGGTCCTACAATGAGCAGTTCTTC	CASRVRESGLAGGSYNEQFF
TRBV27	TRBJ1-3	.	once	TGTGCCAGCAGCAGCCCCGGACGGGGAAACACCATATATTTT	CASSSPGRGNTIYF
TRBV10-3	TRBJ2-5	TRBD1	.	TGTGCCATCAGAGGACAGGGGCAAGAGACCCAGTACTTC	CAIRGQGQETQYF
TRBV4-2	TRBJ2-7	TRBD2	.	TGTGCCAGCAGCCAAGGGCTAGCGGGAGTGTACGAGCAGTACTTC	CASSQGLAGVYEQYF
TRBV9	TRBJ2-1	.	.	TGTGCCAGCAGTGGAGGGAGCGGCGGGGTCTTATACAATGAGCAGTTCTTC	CASSGGSGGVLYNEQFF
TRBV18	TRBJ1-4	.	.	TGTGCCAGCTCACCCTCGGGGGGCCTTGGCGAAAAACTGTTTTTT	CASSPSGGLGEKLFF
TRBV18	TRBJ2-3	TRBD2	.	TGTGCCAGCTCACCACAGACTAGCGGAGATACGCAGTATTTT	CASSPQTSGDTQYF
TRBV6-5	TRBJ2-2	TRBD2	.	TGTGCCAGCAGTTACTCGGGGACTAGCGGAGCCGGGGAGCTGTTTTTT	CASSYSGTSGAGELFF
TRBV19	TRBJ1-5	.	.	TGTGCCAGTAGTATTCACGGTTATAGCAATCAGCCCCAGCATTTT	CASSIHGYSNQPQHF
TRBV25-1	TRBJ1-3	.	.	TGTGCCAGCAGCCCAAACGGACCCCTCTCTGGAAACACCATATATTTT	CASSPNGPLSGNTIYF
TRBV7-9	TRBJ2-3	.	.	TGTGCCAGCAGCTTAGTCAGTACAGATACGCAGTATTTT	CASSLVSTDTQYF
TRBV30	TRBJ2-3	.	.	TGTGCCTGGAGTAAAAGGGCAGATACGCAGTATTTT	CAWSKRADTQYF
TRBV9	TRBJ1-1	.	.	TGTGCCAGCAGCGTAGGGTGGATGGTGAACACTGAAGCTTTCTTT	CASSVGWMVNTEAFF
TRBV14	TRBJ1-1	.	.	TGTGCCAGCAGCCATTTTGGGACGTCTGAAGCTTTCTTT	CASSHFGTSEAFF
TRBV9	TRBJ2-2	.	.	TGTGCCAGCAGCGAGGGTTCGTCGGGATGGGGGGAGCTGTTTTTT	CASSEGSSGWGELFF
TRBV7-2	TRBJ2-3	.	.	TGTGCCAGCAGACCGTCGGGGGCCTCGGGCACAGATACGCAGTATTTT	CASRPSGASGTDTQYF
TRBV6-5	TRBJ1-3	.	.	TGTGCCAGCAGTCGACAGGTATCTGGAAACACCATATATTTT	CASSRQVSGNTIYF
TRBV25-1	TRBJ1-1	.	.	TGTGCCAGCAGTGGATCAGGCCGGAGTGGGAAAGCTTTCTTT	CASSGSGRSGKAFF
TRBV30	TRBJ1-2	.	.	TGTGCCTGGAGTCTTCTTCGTGGGACCGCATTTATGAAAAATGGCTACACCTTC	CAWSLLRGTAFMKNGYTF
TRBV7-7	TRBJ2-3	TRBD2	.	TGTGCCAGCAGCTTGGGCAGCGGGAGGTGGGATACGCAGTATTTT	CASSLGSGRWDTQYF
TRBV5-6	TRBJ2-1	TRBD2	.	TGTGCCAGCAGCTTCCCAACTAGCGGGAGAGGAAATGAGCAGTTCTTC	CASSFPTSGRGNEQFF
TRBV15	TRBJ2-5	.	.	TGTGCCACCAGCAGAGGCAGCTACCAAGGGACCCAGTACTTC	CATSRGSYQGTQYF
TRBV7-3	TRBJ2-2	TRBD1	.	TGTGCCAGCAGCCGACAGGGGGCGCCTACCGGGGAGCTGTTTTTT	CASSRQGAPTGELFF